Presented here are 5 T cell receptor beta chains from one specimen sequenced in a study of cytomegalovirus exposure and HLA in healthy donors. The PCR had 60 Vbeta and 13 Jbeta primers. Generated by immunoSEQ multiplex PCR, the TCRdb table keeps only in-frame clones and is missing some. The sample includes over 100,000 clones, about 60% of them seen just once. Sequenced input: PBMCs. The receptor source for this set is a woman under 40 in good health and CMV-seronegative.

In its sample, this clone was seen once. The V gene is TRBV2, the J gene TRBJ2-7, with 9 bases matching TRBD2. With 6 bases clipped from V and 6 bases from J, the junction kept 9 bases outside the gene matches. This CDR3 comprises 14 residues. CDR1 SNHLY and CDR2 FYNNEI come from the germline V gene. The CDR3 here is CASRGGLAVGEQYF. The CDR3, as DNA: TGTGCCAGCAGGGGGGGACTAGCCGTGGGCGAGCAGTACTTC.

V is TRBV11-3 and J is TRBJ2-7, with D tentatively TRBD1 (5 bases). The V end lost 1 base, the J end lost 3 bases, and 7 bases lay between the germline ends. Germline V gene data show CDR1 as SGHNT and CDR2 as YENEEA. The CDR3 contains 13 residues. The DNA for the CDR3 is TGTGCCAGCAGCTTAGGGGGCAGCTACGAGCAGTACTTC. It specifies CASSLGGSYEQYF.

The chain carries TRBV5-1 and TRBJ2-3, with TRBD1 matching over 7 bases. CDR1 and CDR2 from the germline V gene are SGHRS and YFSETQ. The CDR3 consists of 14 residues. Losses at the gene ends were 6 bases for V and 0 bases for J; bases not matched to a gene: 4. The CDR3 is CASKRQGSTDTQYF. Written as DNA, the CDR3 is TGCGCCAGCAAGCGACAGGGCAGCACAGATACGCAGTATTTT.

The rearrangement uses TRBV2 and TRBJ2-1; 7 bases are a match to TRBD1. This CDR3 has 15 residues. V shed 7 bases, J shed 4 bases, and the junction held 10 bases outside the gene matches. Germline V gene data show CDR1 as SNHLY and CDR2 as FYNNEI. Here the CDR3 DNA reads TGTGCCAGCACTCTGGACAGGCCGCTATACAATGAGCAGTTCTTC. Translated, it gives CASTLDRPLYNEQFF.

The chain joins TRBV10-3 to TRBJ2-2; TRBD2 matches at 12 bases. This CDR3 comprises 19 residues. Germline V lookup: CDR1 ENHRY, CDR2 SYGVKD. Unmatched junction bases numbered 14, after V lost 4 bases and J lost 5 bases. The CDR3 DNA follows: TGTGCCATCAGTGCAGTGGATGCGACTAGCGGGAGAGAAACCGGGGAGCTGTTTTTT. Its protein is CAISAVDATSGRETGELFF.